Here is one TCR beta chain with its context. The CDR3 is 14 residues long. V dropped 7 bases and J dropped 4 bases, with 16 bases sitting between them. Germline V gene data show CDR1 as MDHEN and CDR2 as SYDVKM. Sequencing was performed with immunoSEQ multiplex PCR; in TCRdb, only in-frame clones are kept and a portion is missing. The data contain roughly 300,000 clones, 91% of them singletons. This record comes from a study of blood T cell repertoires in COVID-19. Study-level background: From T cells, B-cell-depleted T cells, or PBMCs came the material, which was cDNA or gDNA.

The sequencing input was peripheral blood. The TCR comes from a woman in her twenties or thirties with COVID-19, enrolled during active disease. The chain combines TRBV28 with TRBJ2-5, with a possible D match to TRBD2 (5 bases). The CDR3 coding sequence is TGTGCCAGCACCGCCGTTGTGGGAGTAGAGACCCAGTACTTC. It encodes CASTAVVGVETQYF.